This T cell receptor (beta chain) is from a study of T cell changes during pregnancy in multiple sclerosis. Method: immunoSEQ multiplex PCR; TCRdb's copy keeps in-frame clones and lacks some. The data show around 100,000 clones, about 89% seen once. This CDR3 is 13 amino acids long. From germline, CDR1 is ENHRY and CDR2 SYGVKD. The trim removed 7 bases at V and 6 bases at J, leaving 3 bases unmatched. This TCR came from a female donor with multiple sclerosis, enrolled in a pregnancy study. The chain employs TRBV10-3 and TRBJ2-2, with 9 positions matching TRBD1. Sample: peripheral blood, taken after pregnancy. The CDR3 region is CAIKQGASGELFF. The DNA for the CDR3 is TGTGCCATCAAACAGGGGGCATCCGGGGAGCTGTTTTTT.